These 21 T cell receptor beta chains were all obtained from the same sample, sequenced in a study of OX40 agonist ivuxolimab in advanced cancers. The library was produced with the immunoSEQ multiplex PCR assay. This immuneACCESS table, as held by TCRdb, lists in-frame sequences with V and J called but not all clones. Of the missing ones, under half trace to an unresolved V gene in checked studies; the others have no known cause. Counted in this sample were 45,000 to 50,000 clones; approximately 91% of them appeared once. The leading ten clones occupy around 20% of the sample. Sequenced here: CD4+ or CD8+ T cells sorted from blood, sampled in a trial of the OX40 agonist ivuxolimab. The receptors were sampled from an adult with an advanced solid tumor such as melanoma, head and neck, liver or kidney cancer.

V usage is TRBV28 and J usage is TRBJ2-7, with D possibly called TRBD1 or TRBD2 (6 bases each). CDR1 is MDHEN and CDR2 is SYDVKM in the germline V gene. V was clipped by 8 bases and J by 6 bases, with 17 bases between them. The CDR3 covers 13 residues. The CDR3 nucleotides are TGTGCCAGCCGCCTAAATGGGGGGCGCGAGCAGTACTTC. Amino acid sequence: CASRLNGGREQYF.

The genes are TRBV28 and TRBJ2-7; 10 bases align to TRBD1. CDR1 MDHEN and CDR2 SYDVKM come from the germline V gene. This CDR3 spans 15 amino acids. V shed 3 bases, J shed 7 bases, and the junction held 9 bases outside the gene matches. The CDR3 nucleotides are TGTGCCAGCAGTTTTCGGGACAGGGGACCTCCGGAGCAGTACTTC. Translation gives CASSFRDRGPPEQYF.

This clone appeared a single time. The chain is built from TRBV6-5 and TRBJ2-3, with 9 bases aligning to TRBD2. The CDR3 length is 15 residues. J gave up 0 bases and V 6 bases, and 4 bases lay outside the gene matches. CDR1 and CDR2 from the germline V gene are MNHEY and SVGAGI. CDR3 sequence (DNA): TGTGCCAGCAGCCAGAGCGGGGGGAGCACAGATACGCAGTATTTT. It encodes CASSQSGGSTDTQYF.

Only one count was recorded for this clone. The rearrangement links TRBV6-5 to TRBJ2-5, with D perhaps TRBD2 (6 bases). The V and J ends lost 2 bases and 2 bases respectively, with 6 bases between them. CDR3 length equals 13 residues. Germline V gene lookup returns CDR1 MNHEY and CDR2 SVGAGI. The chain's CDR3 is CASSYAGQETQYF. CDR3 DNA: TGTGCCAGCAGTTACGCGGGGCAAGAGACCCAGTACTTC.

The chain uses TRBV7-9 and TRBJ2-5; 7 bases line up with TRBD2. Germline CDR1 SEHNR, CDR2 FQNEAQ (reference sequence). The CDR3 consists of 13 residues. The V segment lost 5 bases and the J segment 7 bases; nucleotides outside the gene matches: 7. The CDR3 loop reads CASSPGTKRTQYF. The DNA of the CDR3 is TGTGCCAGCAGCCCGGGGACTAAGCGGACCCAGTACTTC.

As concerns this clone: Mismatch with germline at one junction end may stem from a read error. The V and J genes are TRBV7-7 and TRBJ2-1; TRBD2 agrees at 7 bases. Germline V gives CDR1 SSHAT, CDR2 FNYEAQ (reference sequence). This CDR3 is 14 amino acids long. The CDR3 DNA sequence: TGTGCTAGCAGCTTAAGTGGCGGGAGTTTAGAGCAGTTCTTC. It yields the protein CASSLSGGSLEQFF. The full variable domain, completed using reference TRBV7-7 and TRBJ2-1, is GAGVSQSPRYKVTKRGQDVTLRCDPISSHATLYWYQQALGQGPEFLTYFNYEAQPDKSGLPSDRFSAERPEGSISTLTIQRTEQRDSAMYRCASSLSGGSLEQFFGPGTRLTVL.

The chain employs TRBV2 and TRBJ1-1, with TRBD1 matching over 7 bases. This CDR3 spans 12 amino acids. Trimming at V came to 8 bases and at J to 4 bases, leaving 4 bases not matched to a gene. Germline V CDR1 and CDR2: SNHLY, FYNNEI. CDR3 amino acids: CASGGGFTEAFF. The DNA for the CDR3 is TGTGCCAGCGGAGGGGGCTTCACTGAAGCTTTCTTT.

This rearrangement joins TRBV7-9 to TRBJ1-2, with TRBD1 identical over 7 bases. Germline-derived CDR1 and CDR2 are SEHNR and FQNEAQ (reference sequence). This CDR3 has 15 residues. The V gene end was trimmed by 0 bases and the J gene end by 4 bases; junction bases not matched to a gene: 5. The CDR3 spells CASSLAETGPYGYTF. CDR3 in DNA: TGTGCCAGCAGCTTAGCCGAGACAGGGCCCTATGGCTACACCTTC.

The V and J genes are TRBV19 and TRBJ2-7, with D perhaps being TRBD1 or TRBD2 (5 bases each). This CDR3 comprises 15 residues. Trimming removed 3 bases from V and 0 bases from J, with 12 bases in between. Per germline, CDR1 LNHDA and CDR2 SQIVND (reference sequence). Here the CDR3 DNA reads TGTGCCAGTAGTATTACCGGGGCCAGCTCCTACGAGCAGTACTTC. It translates to CASSITGASSYEQYF.

This chain links TRBV7-6 with TRBJ2-2; D unresolved. Germline V gives CDR1 SGHVS, CDR2 FNYEAQ. The CDR3 is 17 residues long. Trimming took 1 base from V and 3 from J, leaving 15 bases between them. CDR3 DNA: TGTGCCAGCAGCTTAGGTGCGCCGACACGATACACCGGGGAGCTGTTTTTT. It codes for CASSLGAPTRYTGELFF.

This sequence joins TRBV27 and TRBJ2-7; D perhaps matches TRBD1 (5 bases). Germline assignment: CDR1 MNHEY and CDR2 SMNVEV (reference sequence). The CDR3 totals 14 residues. The germline V and J ends were trimmed by 8 bases and 3 bases, with 17 bases remaining between them. The CDR3 region has the DNA TGTGCCAGCGGGCCAGGGAAAGGGAACTACGAGCAGTACTTC. Its translation is CASGPGKGNYEQYF.

The chain employs TRBV14 and TRBJ2-1; D possibly corresponds to TRBD2 (5 bases). The CDR3 has 15 amino acids. Trimming shortened V by 3 bases and J by 6 bases, and 15 bases separated the two germline ends. Per germline, CDR1 SGHDN and CDR2 FVKESK. Here the CDR3 reads CASSQLNRGINEQFF. The CDR3 coding sequence is TGTGCCAGCAGCCAGCTAAATAGAGGGATCAATGAGCAGTTCTTC.

The chain has TRBV9 and TRBJ2-5, with 8 positions matching TRBD1. Germline CDR1 and CDR2: SGDLS and YYNGEE. The J segment lost 0 bases and the V segment lost 3 bases, leaving 10 bases of the junction unmatched. CDR3 length: 17 residues. DNA for the CDR3: TGTGCCAGCAGCGACTCTAGGACAGGGTTTGACCAAGAGACCCAGTACTTC. This encodes CASSDSRTGFDQETQYF.

The chain uses TRBV14 and TRBJ1-2; no firm D call. The CDR3 contains 14 residues. CDR1 SGHDN and CDR2 FVKESK come from the germline V gene. Trimming removed 1 base at V and 8 bases at J, with 14 bases between. CDR3 residues: CASSQGYNPGGYTF. The CDR3 DNA follows: TGTGCCAGCAGCCAAGGGTACAATCCCGGGGGCTACACCTTC.

The chain couples TRBV15 to TRBJ2-1; 7 nucleotides align to TRBD1. V dropped 4 bases and J dropped 4; count of bases not matched to a gene: 10. Germline V gives CDR1 LNHNV, CDR2 YYDKDF (reference sequence). The CDR3 sequence is 16 residues long. The CDR3 spells CATSTKTGTFYNEQFF. CDR3 in DNA: TGTGCCACCAGCACTAAGACAGGGACCTTTTACAATGAGCAGTTCTTC.

On this clone: A read error may produce the germline difference seen at one junction end. The rearrangement joins TRBV9 to TRBJ2-1, with D perhaps TRBD1 or TRBD2 (5 bases each). The CDR3 sequence is 15 residues long. Germline lookup yields CDR1 SGDLS and CDR2 YYNGEE. In nucleotides, the CDR3 is TGTGCCAGTAGCGTGGGGACCACTATTTACAATGAGCAGTTCTTC. It is translated as CASSVGTTIYNEQFF.

The chain recombines TRBV29-1 with TRBJ2-1, with 15 bases matching TRBD2. This CDR3 spans 18 amino acids. Trimming removed 7 bases from V and 7 bases from J; junction bases left unmatched: 17. CDR1 is SQVTM and CDR2 is ANQGSEA in the germline V gene. CDR3 nucleotide sequence: TGCAGCGGTTATGGAGGGGGGACTAGCGGGAGGACGGTGAATGAGCAGTTCTTC. Translating it yields CSGYGGGTSGRTVNEQFF.

The V gene is TRBV19, the J gene TRBJ2-1; the D gene is possibly TRBD2 (6 bases). Germline-derived CDR1 and CDR2 are LNHDA and SQIVND (reference sequence). Deletions cut 3 bases from V and 0 bases from J, with 9 bases between. The CDR3 is 15 residues long. The CDR3 here is CASSIDGSSYNEQFF. The DNA for the CDR3 is TGTGCCAGTAGTATCGACGGGAGCTCCTACAATGAGCAGTTCTTC.

V and J are TRBV9 and TRBJ2-6; 7 nucleotides agree with TRBD1. V was clipped by 3 bases and J by 2 bases; unmatched bases: 11. Germline CDR1 SGDLS, CDR2 YYNGEE. The CDR3 is made up of 18 amino acids. CDR3 sequence reads: CASSGPGQFRTGANVLTF. For the CDR3, the DNA is TGTGCCAGCAGCGGACCGGGACAGTTTCGGACTGGGGCCAACGTCCTGACTTTC.

This chain uses TRBV9 with TRBJ2-7; TRBD1 matches 8 bases. The CDR3 loop spans 13 amino acids. Unmatched junction bases numbered 3, after V lost 4 bases and J lost 3 bases. CDR1 and CDR2 from the germline V gene are SGDLS and YYNGEE. CDR3 region: CASSFGQGYEQYF. The CDR3 DNA reads TGTGCCAGCAGCTTCGGACAGGGCTACGAGCAGTACTTC.

The V and J genes are TRBV7-9 and TRBJ1-2; 9 bases are a match to TRBD1. Germline V lookup: CDR1 SEHNR, CDR2 FQNEAQ (reference sequence). V trimming: 2 bases; J trimming: 2 bases; junction bases outside the gene matches: 12. CDR3 length: 18 amino acids. In DNA, the CDR3 is TGTGCCAGCAGCTTAAATCCCCTGACAGGGGGTTCGAACTATGGCTACACCTTC. It is translated as CASSLNPLTGGSNYGYTF.